This T cell receptor (beta chain) was identified in a study of read filtering for tumor transcriptome and immune sequencing. This CDR3 comprises 12 residues. Germline assignment: CDR1 DFQATT and CDR2 SNEGSKA (reference sequence). Concerning this clonotype: This may stem from a read error, because a much larger clone lies one nucleotide away.

This library used roughly 400 ng RNA and molecular barcoded adaptors spanning alpha/delta and beta/gamma chains. TCRdb passed the reads through MiXCR, listing each CDR3 protein once. Among 50,000 or so distinct CDR3 sequences, roughly 20% were seen once, and the ten largest hold 15% to 17%. The V call is TRBV20-1, the J call TRBJ2-7; TRBD1 agrees at 7 bases. The TCR sequence derives from a donor at least 40 years old with multiple myeloma. The sequencing input was a population of CD138-negative cells sorted from bone marrow. CDR3 bases: TGCGGTGCTAAACAGGGGAATTACGAGCAGTACTTC. Amino acids: CGAKQGNYEQYF.